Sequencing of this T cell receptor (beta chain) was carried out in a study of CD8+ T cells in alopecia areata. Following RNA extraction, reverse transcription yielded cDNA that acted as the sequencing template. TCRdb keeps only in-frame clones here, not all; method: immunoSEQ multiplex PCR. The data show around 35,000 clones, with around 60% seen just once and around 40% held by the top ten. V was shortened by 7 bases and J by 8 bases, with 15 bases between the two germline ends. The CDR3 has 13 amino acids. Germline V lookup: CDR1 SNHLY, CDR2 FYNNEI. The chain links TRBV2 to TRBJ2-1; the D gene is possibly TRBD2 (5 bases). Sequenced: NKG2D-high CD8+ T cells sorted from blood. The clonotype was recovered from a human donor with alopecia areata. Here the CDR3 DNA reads TGTGCCAGCACCGAACTAGACTCAGATGAGCAGTTCTTC. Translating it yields CASTELDSDEQFF.